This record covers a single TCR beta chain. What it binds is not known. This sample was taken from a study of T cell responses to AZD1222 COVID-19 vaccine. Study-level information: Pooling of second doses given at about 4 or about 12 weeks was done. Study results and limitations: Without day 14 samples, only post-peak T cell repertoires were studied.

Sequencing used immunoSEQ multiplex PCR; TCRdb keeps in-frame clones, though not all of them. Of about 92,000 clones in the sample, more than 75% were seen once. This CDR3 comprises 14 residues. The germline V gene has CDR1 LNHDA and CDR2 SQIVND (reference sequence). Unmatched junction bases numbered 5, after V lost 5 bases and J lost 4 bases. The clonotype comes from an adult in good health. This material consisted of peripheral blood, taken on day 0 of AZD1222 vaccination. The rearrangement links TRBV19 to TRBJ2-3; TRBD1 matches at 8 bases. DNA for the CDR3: TGTGCCAGTAGTGAAACAGGGGGAGCAGATACGCAGTATTTT. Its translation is CASSETGGADTQYF.